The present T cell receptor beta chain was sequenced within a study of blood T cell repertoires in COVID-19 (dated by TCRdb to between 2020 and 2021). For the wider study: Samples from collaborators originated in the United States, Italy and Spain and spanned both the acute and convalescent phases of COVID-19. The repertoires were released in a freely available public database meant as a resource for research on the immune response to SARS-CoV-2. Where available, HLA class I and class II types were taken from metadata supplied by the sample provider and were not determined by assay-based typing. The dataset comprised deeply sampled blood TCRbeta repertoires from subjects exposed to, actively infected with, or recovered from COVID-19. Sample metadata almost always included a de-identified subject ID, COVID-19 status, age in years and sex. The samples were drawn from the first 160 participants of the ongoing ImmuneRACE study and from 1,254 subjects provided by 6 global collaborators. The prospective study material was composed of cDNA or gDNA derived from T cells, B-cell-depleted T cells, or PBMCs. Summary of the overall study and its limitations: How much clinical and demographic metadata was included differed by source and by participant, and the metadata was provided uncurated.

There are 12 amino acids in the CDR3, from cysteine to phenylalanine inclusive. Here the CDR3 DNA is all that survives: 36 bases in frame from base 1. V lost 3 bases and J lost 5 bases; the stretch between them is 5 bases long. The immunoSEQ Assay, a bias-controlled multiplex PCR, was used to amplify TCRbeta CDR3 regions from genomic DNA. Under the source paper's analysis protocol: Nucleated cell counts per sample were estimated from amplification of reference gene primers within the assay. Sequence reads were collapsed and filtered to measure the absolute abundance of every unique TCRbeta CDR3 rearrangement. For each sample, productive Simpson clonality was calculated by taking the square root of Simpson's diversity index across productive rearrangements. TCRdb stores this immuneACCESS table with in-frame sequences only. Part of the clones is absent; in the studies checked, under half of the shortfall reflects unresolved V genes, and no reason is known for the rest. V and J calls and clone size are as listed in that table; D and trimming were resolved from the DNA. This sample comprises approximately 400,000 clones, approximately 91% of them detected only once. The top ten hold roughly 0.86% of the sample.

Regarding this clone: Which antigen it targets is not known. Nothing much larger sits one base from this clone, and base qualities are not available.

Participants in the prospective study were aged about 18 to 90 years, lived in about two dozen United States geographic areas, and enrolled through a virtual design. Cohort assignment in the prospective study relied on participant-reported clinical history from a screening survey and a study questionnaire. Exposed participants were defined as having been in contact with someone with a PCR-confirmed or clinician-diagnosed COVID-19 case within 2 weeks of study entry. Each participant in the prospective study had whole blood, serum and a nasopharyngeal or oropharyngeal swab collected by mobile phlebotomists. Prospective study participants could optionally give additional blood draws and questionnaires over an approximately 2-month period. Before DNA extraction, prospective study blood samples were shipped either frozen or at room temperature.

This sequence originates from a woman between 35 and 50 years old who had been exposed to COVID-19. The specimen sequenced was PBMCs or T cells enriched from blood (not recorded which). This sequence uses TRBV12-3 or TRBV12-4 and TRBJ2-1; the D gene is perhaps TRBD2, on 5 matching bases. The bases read TGTGCCAGCAGTTTCGGGAACAATGAGCAGTTCTTC. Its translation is CASSFGNNEQFF.